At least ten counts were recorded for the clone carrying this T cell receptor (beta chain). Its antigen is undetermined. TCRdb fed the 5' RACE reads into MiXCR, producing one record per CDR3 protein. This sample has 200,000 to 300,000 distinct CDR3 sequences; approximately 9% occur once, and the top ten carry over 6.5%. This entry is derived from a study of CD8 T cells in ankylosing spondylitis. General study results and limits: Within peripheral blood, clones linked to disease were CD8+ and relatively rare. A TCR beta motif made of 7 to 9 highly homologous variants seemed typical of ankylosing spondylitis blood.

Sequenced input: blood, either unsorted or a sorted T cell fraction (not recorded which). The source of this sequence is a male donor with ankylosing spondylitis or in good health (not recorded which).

For the CDR3, the DNA is TGTGCCTCGAAGTACAGGCTGAACACTGAAGCTTTCTTT. Its protein product is CASKYRLNTEAFF. The V gene is TRBV30, the J gene TRBJ1-1; D might be TRBD1 (5 bases). The ends were cut back, 7 bases at V and 0 bases at J, with 12 bases in the middle. The CDR3 loop spans 13 amino acids. Germline V gene lookup returns CDR1 GTSNPN and CDR2 SVGIG (reference sequence).